Below are 20 T cell receptor beta chains sequenced from a single sample in a study of T cell responses to AZD1222 COVID-19 vaccine. Method: immunoSEQ multiplex PCR; TCRdb's copy keeps in-frame clones and lacks some. Of some 86,000 clones listed, approximately 90% are singletons. Sequencing used peripheral blood, obtained 28 days after the second AZD1222 dose. These receptors were obtained from an adult who received the AZD1222 COVID-19 vaccine.

The chain links TRBV12-3 or TRBV12-4 to TRBJ2-5; D ambiguous. Trimming pared 3 bases from V and 5 bases from J, leaving 4 bases between. The CDR3 is 11 residues long. The CDR3: CASSFLETQYF. CDR3 in DNA: TGTGCCAGCAGTTTCTTGGAGACCCAGTACTTC.

This chain joins TRBV30 and TRBJ1-5; TRBD1 matches 7 bases. With V trimmed by 2 bases and J by 3 bases, 4 bases remained unmatched. This CDR3 comprises 14 residues. In germline, CDR1 is GTSNPN, CDR2 SVGIG (reference sequence). The CDR3: CAWSRGQDNQPQHF. The CDR3 nucleotides read TGTGCCTGGAGTAGAGGACAGGACAATCAGCCCCAGCATTTT. The whole variable domain, remainder taken from reference TRBV30 and TRBJ1-5, is SQTIHQWPATLVQPVGSPLSLECTVEGTSNPNLYWYRQAAGRGLQLLFYSVGIGQISSEVPQNLSASRPQDRQFILSSKKLLLSDSGFYLCAWSRGQDNQPQHFGDGTRLSIL.

This rearrangement joins TRBV2 to TRBJ2-3; D is undetermined. The CDR3 length is 15 residues. V lost 4 bases and J 1 base, leaving 12 bases between the germline ends. Germline V gene data show CDR1 as SNHLY and CDR2 as FYNNEI. CDR3 in amino acids: CASSVGGRGTDTQYF. The CDR3 DNA sequence: TGTGCCAGCAGTGTGGGCGGTAGGGGCACAGATACGCAGTATTTT.

V gene TRBV2 combines with J gene TRBJ1-1; no clear D. The germline V gene has CDR1 SNHLY and CDR2 FYNNEI. The CDR3 length is 14 residues. Trimming removed 7 bases from V and 1 base from J, with 13 bases in between. Here the CDR3 reads CASTSEGRNTEAFF. The CDR3, as DNA: TGTGCCAGCACGTCCGAAGGGCGGAACACTGAAGCTTTCTTT. Filled out from reference TRBV2 and TRBJ1-1, the complete variable domain reads EPEVTQTPSHQVTQMGQEVILRCVPISNHLYFYWYRQILGQKVEFLVSFYNNEISEKSEIFDDQFSVERPDGSNFTLKIRSTKLEDSAMYFCASTSEGRNTEAFFGQGTRLTVV.

The chain has TRBV3-1 (or the pseudogene TRBV3-2) and TRBJ1-1; no definite D call. The CDR3 spans 14 residues. Trimming shortened V by 0 bases and J by 9 bases, and 14 bases separated the two germline ends. The germline CDR1 and CDR2 sequences are LGHDT and YNNKEL (reference sequence). CDR3 sequence (DNA): TGTGCCAGCAGCCAAGAAGGAGTCAGTTATAAAGCTTTCTTT. Its translation is CASSQEGVSYKAFF.

This clone has only one observation. The chain has TRBV5-6 and TRBJ2-2; a weak D match, TRBD2 (6 bases). Germline V gene sequence: CDR1 SGHDT, CDR2 YYEEEE. The CDR3 is 14 residues long. V was pared by 2 bases and J by 4 bases, with 9 bases between. The DNA for the CDR3 is TGTGCCAGCAGCTTTTTGGGGGGCACCGGGGAGCTGTTTTTT. Translation gives CASSFLGGTGELFF.

The J gene is TRBJ1-3, the V gene TRBV20-1, with TRBD1 as a possible D gene (6 bases). Germline CDR1 is DFQATT and CDR2 is SNEGSKA (reference sequence). V lost 3 bases, J lost 4 bases, and 10 bases lay in between. This CDR3 has 13 residues. In nucleotides, the CDR3 is TGCAGTGCTAGTGGGGGGCAGGGAAACACCATATATTTT. Its translation is CSASGGQGNTIYF.

The gene calls are TRBV7-2 and TRBJ2-1; 7 bases are shared with TRBD2. The CDR3 loop spans 13 amino acids. J gave up 10 bases and V 4 bases, and 7 bases lay outside the gene matches. Germline assignment: CDR1 SGHTA and CDR2 FQGNSA. CDR3 in amino acids: CASSSASGKEQFF. CDR3 in DNA: TGTGCCAGCAGCTCCGCTAGCGGTAAGGAGCAGTTCTTC.

The rearrangement links TRBV11-2 to TRBJ2-1; 8 positions agree with TRBD1. Germline CDR1 and CDR2: SGHAT and FQNNGV. Trimming cost V 3 bases and J 2 bases; bases outside gene matches: 3. The CDR3 is 15 amino acids. The CDR3 nucleotides read TGTGCCAGCAGCTTCCAGGGGGCGGCCTACAATGAGCAGTTCTTC. This gives the protein CASSFQGAAYNEQFF.

This clone was counted between two and nine times. The CDR3 DNA sequence: TGTGCCAGTAGTTCTCCAGGACAGGTTCGAGGCTACACCTTC. Amino acid sequence: CASSSPGQVRGYTF. This rearrangement joins TRBV19 to TRBJ1-2; 7 bases match TRBD1. In germline, CDR1 is LNHDA, CDR2 SQIVND (reference sequence). V lost 5 bases, J lost 8 bases, and 11 bases stayed unmatched. This CDR3 has 14 amino acids.

With regard to this clone: A junction boundary mismatches the germline segment, possibly from a read error. CDR3 DNA sequence: TGTGCCAGCAGTCACTCCTTGACTAGTGGGGGGAGAGGCACCTACAATGAGCAGTTCTTC. Encoded protein: CASSHSLTSGGRGTYNEQFF. V gene TRBV6-2 or TRBV6-3 combines with J gene TRBJ2-1; TRBD2 might be the D (6 bases). The CDR3 contains 20 residues. Looked up from germline, CDR1 is MNHEY and CDR2 is SVGEGT.

This chain connects TRBV4-2 to TRBJ1-6; D remains ambiguous. V was pared by 0 bases and J by 0 bases, with 12 bases between. CDR3 length equals 18 residues. Germline V gene lookup returns CDR1 LGHNA and CDR2 YNFKEQ. CDR3: CASSQDFAGSSYNSPLHF. The CDR3 DNA follows: TGTGCCAGCAGCCAAGATTTCGCGGGCAGCTCCTATAATTCACCCCTCCACTTT.

The chain couples TRBV10-3 to TRBJ2-7; unclear D gene. V shed 3 bases and J shed 2 bases, with 5 bases lying between them. The CDR3 extends over 12 amino acids. CDR1 and CDR2 (germline): ENHRY, SYGVKD. The CDR3 nucleotides are TGTGCCATCAGTGATTCTCCCTACGAGCAGTACTTC. It specifies CAISDSPYEQYF.

The chain joins TRBV7-2 to TRBJ1-5; tentatively, D is TRBD1 (6 bases). This CDR3 has 15 amino acids. The germline CDR1 and CDR2 sequences are SGHTA and FQGNSA. Trimming stripped 6 bases from V and 2 bases from J, with 14 bases between. In DNA, the CDR3 is TGTGCCAGCAGTTCCGGGACACGGGGCAATCAGCCCCAGCATTTT. It encodes CASSSGTRGNQPQHF.

This clone was seen a single time. This rearrangement joins TRBV18 to TRBJ1-5; the D gene is possibly TRBD1 (6 bases). Germline-derived CDR1 and CDR2 are KGHSH and LQKENI. The CDR3 extends over 14 amino acids. V lost 2 bases to trimming and J lost 7 bases, with 12 bases between them. The CDR3 region is CASSPVRGEQPQHF. Here the CDR3 DNA reads TGTGCCAGCTCACCAGTCAGGGGTGAACAGCCCCAGCATTTT.

The J gene is TRBJ2-7, the V gene TRBV11-2; no clear D. Germline V lookup: CDR1 SGHAT, CDR2 FQNNGV. V lost 5 bases and J lost 0, with 8 bases in between. This CDR3 is built from 13 residues. The CDR3 DNA follows: TGTGCCAGCAGCCTACAAACCTCCTACGAGCAGTACTTC. Protein: CASSLQTSYEQYF.

J is TRBJ2-7 and V is TRBV7-2, with TRBD1 identical over 9 bases. CDR1 is SGHTA, CDR2 FQGNSA, per germline. V gave up 5 bases and J gave up 6 bases; unmatched junction bases: 5. The CDR3 runs 13 residues. The CDR3 spells CASSLRQGGEQYF. DNA for the CDR3: TGTGCCAGCAGCCTTCGACAGGGGGGCGAGCAGTACTTC.

The J gene is TRBJ2-7, the V gene TRBV28; a weak D match, TRBD1 (5 bases). This CDR3 contains 17 residues. The V and J ends lost 2 bases and 1 base respectively, with 18 bases between them. Germline loops: CDR1 MDHEN, CDR2 SYDVKM. The CDR3 is CASSLPLRAGLSYEQYF. CDR3 nucleotide sequence: TGTGCCAGCAGTTTACCCCTCAGGGCAGGTCTTTCCTACGAGCAGTACTTC.

Only a few counts were recorded for this clone. The V and J genes are TRBV2 and TRBJ2-4; no firm D call. The CDR3 sequence is 13 residues long. Germline assignment: CDR1 SNHLY and CDR2 FYNNEI. Trimming took off 10 bases at V and 0 bases at J, with 10 bases between the two ends. Here the CDR3 reads CAIGSRAKNIQYF. DNA for the CDR3: TGTGCCATTGGTTCGCGAGCCAAAAACATTCAGTACTTC. Full variable domain (missing parts from reference TRBV2 and TRBJ2-4): EPEVTQTPSHQVTQMGQEVILRCVPISNHLYFYWYRQILGQKVEFLVSFYNNEISEKSEIFDDQFSVERPDGSNFTLKIRSTKLEDSAMYFCAIGSRAKNIQYFGAGTRLSVL.

The CDR3 reads CASSLDREGITGELFF. The DNA for the CDR3 is TGTGCCAGCAGCTTAGATCGGGAAGGGATCACCGGGGAGCTGTTTTTT. This rearrangement joins TRBV11-3 to TRBJ2-2; the D gene is possibly TRBD2 (5 bases). Trimming removed 0 bases from V and 4 bases from J, with 12 bases in between. Germline V lookup: CDR1 SGHNT, CDR2 YENEEA. The CDR3 contains 16 residues.